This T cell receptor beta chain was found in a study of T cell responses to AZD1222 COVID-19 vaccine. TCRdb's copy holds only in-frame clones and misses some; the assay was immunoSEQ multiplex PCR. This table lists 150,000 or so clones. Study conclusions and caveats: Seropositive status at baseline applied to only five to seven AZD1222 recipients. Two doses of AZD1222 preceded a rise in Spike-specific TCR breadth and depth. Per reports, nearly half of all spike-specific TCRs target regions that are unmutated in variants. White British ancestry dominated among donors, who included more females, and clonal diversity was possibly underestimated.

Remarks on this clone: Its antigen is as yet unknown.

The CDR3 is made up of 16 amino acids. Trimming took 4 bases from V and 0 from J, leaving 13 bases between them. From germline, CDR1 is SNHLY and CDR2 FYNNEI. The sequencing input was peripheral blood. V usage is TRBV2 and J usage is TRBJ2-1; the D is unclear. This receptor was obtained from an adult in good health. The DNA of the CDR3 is TGTGCCAGCAGTGGCTTTCGTCGGACCTCCTACAATGAGCAGTTCTTC. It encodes CASSGFRRTSYNEQFF.